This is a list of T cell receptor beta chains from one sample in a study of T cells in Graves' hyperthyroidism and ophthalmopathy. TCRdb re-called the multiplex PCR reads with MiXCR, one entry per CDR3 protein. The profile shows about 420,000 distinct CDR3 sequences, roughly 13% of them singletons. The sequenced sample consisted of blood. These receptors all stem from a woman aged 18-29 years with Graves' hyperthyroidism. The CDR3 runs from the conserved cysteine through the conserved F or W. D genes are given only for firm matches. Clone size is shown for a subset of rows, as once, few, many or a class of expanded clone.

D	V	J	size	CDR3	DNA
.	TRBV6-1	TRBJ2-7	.	CASIRTVSYEQYF	TGTGCCAGCATACGGACAGTCTCCTACGAGCAGTACTTC
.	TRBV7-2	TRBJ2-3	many	CASSLDGGNTDTQYF	TGTGCCAGCAGCTTAGACGGCGGAAACACAGATACGCAGTATTTT
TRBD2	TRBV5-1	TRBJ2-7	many	CASSSGLAPLGEQYF	TGCGCCAGCAGCTCGGGACTAGCGCCCCTCGGCGAGCAGTACTTC
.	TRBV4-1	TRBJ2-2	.	CASSQEPRRERRTGELFF	TGCGCCAGCAGCCAAGAACCACGCCGGGAGAGGCGGACCGGGGAGCTGTTTTTT
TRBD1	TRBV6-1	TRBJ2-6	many	CASSFGDSFSGANVLTF	TGTGCCAGCAGTTTCGGGGACAGCTTCTCTGGGGCCAACGTCCTGACTTTC
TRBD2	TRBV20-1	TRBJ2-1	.	CSAQSPTSGSHNEQFF	TGCAGTGCCCAATCCCCCACTAGCGGGAGCCACAATGAGCAGTTCTTC
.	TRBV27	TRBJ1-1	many	CASGDWNTEAFF	TGTGCCAGCGGGGACTGGAACACTGAAGCTTTCTTT
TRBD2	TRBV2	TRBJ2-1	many	CASRPGTSGYNEQFF	TGTGCCAGCAGGCCCGGGACTAGCGGGTACAATGAGCAGTTCTTC
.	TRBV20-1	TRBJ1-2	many	CSAIGGRYGYTF	TGCAGTGCAATTGGTGGGCGCTATGGCTACACCTTC
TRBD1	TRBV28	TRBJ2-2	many	CASSSGGQGAGELFF	TGTGCCAGCAGTTCCGGGGGACAGGGGGCCGGGGAGCTGTTTTTT
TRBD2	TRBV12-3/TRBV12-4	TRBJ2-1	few	CASSGPGLAGEGSYNEQFF	TGTGCCAGCAGTGGACCCGGACTAGCGGGAGAGGGTTCCTACAATGAGCAGTTCTTC
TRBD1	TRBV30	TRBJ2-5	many	CAWSAGTGFSKETQYF	TGTGCCTGGAGTGCAGGGACAGGGTTTAGTAAAGAGACCCAGTACTTC
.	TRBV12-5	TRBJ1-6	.	CASGLVPGSNSPLHF	TGTGCTAGTGGTTTGGTACCGGGCTCAAATTCACCCCTCCACTTT
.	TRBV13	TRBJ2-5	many	CASSLGPGRQETQYF	TGTGCCAGCAGCTTAGGCCCTGGCAGGCAAGAGACCCAGTACTTC
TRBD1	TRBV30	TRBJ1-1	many	CAWIGGTGYDTEAFF	TGTGCCTGGATCGGGGGGACAGGGTATGACACTGAAGCTTTCTTT
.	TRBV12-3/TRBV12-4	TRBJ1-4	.	CASSLGGTTSEKLFF	TGTGCCAGCAGTTTGGGGGGAACAACTAGTGAAAAACTGTTTTTT
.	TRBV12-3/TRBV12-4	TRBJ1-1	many	CASSPNRGRNTEAFF	TGTGCCAGCAGTCCCAACCGGGGGAGGAACACTGAAGCTTTCTTT
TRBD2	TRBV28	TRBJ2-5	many	CASSPGGLAGGTQYF	TGTGCCAGCAGTCCGGGGGGCCTAGCGGGAGGGACCCAGTACTTC
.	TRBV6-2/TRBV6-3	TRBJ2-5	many	CASSYSTYQETQYF	TGTGCCAGCAGTTACTCGACATACCAAGAGACCCAGTACTTC
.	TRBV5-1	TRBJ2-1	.	CASSHRTALRNEQFF	TGCGCCAGCAGCCATAGGACAGCCCTGAGGAATGAGCAGTTCTTC
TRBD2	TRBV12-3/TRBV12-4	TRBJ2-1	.	CASSGLAGGHIF	TGTGCCAGCAGTGGACTAGCGGGAGGCCATATCTTC
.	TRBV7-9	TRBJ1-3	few	CASSLAGTVGNTIYF	TGTGCCAGCAGCTTAGCGGGAACGGTTGGAAACACCATATATTTT
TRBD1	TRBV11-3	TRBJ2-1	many	CASSLGQGAWNEQFF	TGTGCCAGCAGCTTAGGGCAGGGGGCTTGGAATGAGCAGTTCTTC
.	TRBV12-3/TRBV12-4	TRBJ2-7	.	CASRSSGLTYEQYF	TGTGCCAGCAGGAGTAGCGGCTTAACCTACGAGCAGTACTTC
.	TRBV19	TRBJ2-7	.	CASSAKPGSSYEQYF	TGTGCCAGTAGTGCAAAACCGGGGTCCTCCTACGAGCAGTACTTC
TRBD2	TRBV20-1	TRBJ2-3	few	CSARVPGGENTQYF	TGCAGTGCTAGAGTCCCGGGAGGGGAGAATACGCAGTATTTT
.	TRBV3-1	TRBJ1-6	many	CASSQRLGENSPLHF	TGTGCCAGCAGCCAGCGATTGGGAGAGAATTCACCCCTCCACTTT
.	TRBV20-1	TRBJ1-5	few	CSARDLTSWDQPQHF	TGCAGTGCTAGAGATCTAACTTCCTGGGACCAGCCCCAGCATTTT
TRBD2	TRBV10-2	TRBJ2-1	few	CASRKSGRAGNEQFF	TGCGCCAGCAGAAAGAGCGGGAGGGCCGGTAATGAGCAGTTCTTC